The 22 T cell receptor beta chains below were found in one sample sequenced in a study of T cell repertoires in ileal Crohn's disease. Time point in this sample: neoterminal ileum biopsy at postoperative endoscopy, about 6 months after surgery. Profiling relied on immunoSEQ multiplex PCR, and the TCRdb table lists in-frame clones only, not all of them. The table has about 60,000 clones, about 89% seen once. Material for sequencing was ileal tissue. The receptors derive from an adult with Crohn's disease.

The rearrangement links TRBV7-9 to TRBJ2-3, with TRBD2 matching 7 bases. The ends lost 5 bases at V and 5 bases at J; junction bases unmatched: 7. The CDR3 spans 14 residues. Germline lookup yields CDR1 SEHNR and CDR2 FQNEAQ (reference sequence). Here the CDR3 DNA reads TGTGCCAGCAGCCCAGCGGGATTTAGAGATACGCAGTATTTT. Its translation is CASSPAGFRDTQYF.

The V call is TRBV5-4, the J call TRBJ2-1; D ambiguous. This CDR3 region has 14 residues. Germline CDR1 SGHNT, CDR2 YYREEE (reference sequence). Between the trimmed V and J ends, which lost 0 bases and 6 bases, there was a span of 10 bases. CDR3 residues: CASSLAFPLNEQFF. Written as DNA, the CDR3 is TGTGCCAGCAGCTTGGCTTTTCCTCTCAATGAGCAGTTCTTC. Full variable domain (missing parts from reference TRBV5-4 and TRBJ2-1): ETGVTQSPTHLIKTRGQQVTLRCSSQSGHNTVSWYQQALGQGPQFIFQYYREEENGRGNFPPRFSGLQFPNYSSELNVNALELDDSALYLCASSLAFPLNEQFFGPGTRLTVL.

The rearrangement uses TRBV19 and TRBJ1-2, with 11 bases that match TRBD1. Germline CDR1 and CDR2: LNHDA and SQIVND (reference sequence). V trimming: 6 bases; J trimming: 2 bases; junction bases outside the gene matches: 23. The CDR3 is 21 residues long. In DNA form, the CDR3 reads TGTGCCAGTAGCAGGATGCCGGGACAGGGGGGTTTTGATCTTCCAAACTATGGCTACACCTTC. Protein sequence: CASSRMPGQGGFDLPNYGYTF.

The chain links TRBV6-5 to TRBJ1-1; weak D call: TRBD1 (5 bases). The CDR3 is 13 amino acids. Germline lookup yields CDR1 MNHEY and CDR2 SVGAGI. Between the trimmed V and J ends, which lost 2 bases and 4 bases, there was a span of 8 bases. DNA for the CDR3: TGTGCCAGCAGTTACCCCGGGGGCACTGAAGCTTTCTTT. This gives the protein CASSYPGGTEAFF.

The chain recombines TRBV7-3 with TRBJ2-5, with 9 bases that match TRBD2. This CDR3 has 16 residues. CDR1 is SGHTA, CDR2 FQGTGA, per germline. V lost 2 bases, J lost 4 bases, and 8 bases stayed unmatched. The chain's CDR3 is CASSLVASGKRETQYF. As DNA, the CDR3 is TGTGCCAGCAGCTTAGTAGCTAGCGGGAAGAGAGAGACCCAGTACTTC.

The rearrangement joins TRBV4-2 to TRBJ2-1; 9 positions match TRBD2. The germline CDR1 and CDR2 sequences are LGHNA and YNFKEQ. The CDR3 is made up of 16 amino acids. The junction had 4 bases not matched to a gene; V was cut back by 2 bases and J by 2 bases. The CDR3 region has the DNA TGTGCCAGCAGCCAACCAGGACTAGCGACCTACAATGAGCAGTTCTTC. It yields the protein CASSQPGLATYNEQFF.

The genes are TRBV19 and TRBJ1-2; D not certain. V was clipped by 9 bases and J by 3 bases, with 26 bases between them. This CDR3 region has 17 residues. Germline CDR1 reads LNHDA; CDR2 reads SQIVND (reference sequence). Here the CDR3 reads CASSAEGGSPSYYGYTF. As DNA, the CDR3 is TGTGCCAGCTCCGCAGAGGGAGGATCACCCTCTTACTATGGCTACACCTTC.

CDR3 nucleotide sequence: TGTGCCAGCAGTGCCCGGGACACTGAAAAACTGTTTTTT. This gives the protein CASSARDTEKLFF. V and J are TRBV6-1 and TRBJ1-4; D might be TRBD1 (6 bases). Germline values: CDR1 MNHNS, CDR2 SASEGT. The CDR3 extends over 13 amino acids. V gave up 4 bases and J gave up 7 bases, with 10 bases separating them.

This sequence joins TRBV28 and TRBJ1-3, with 8 bases lining up with TRBD1. Germline loops: CDR1 MDHEN, CDR2 SYDVKM. This CDR3 is 14 amino acids long. V shed 4 bases and J 4 bases; nucleotides not matched to a gene: 3. CDR3 amino acids: CASSSPGGGNTIYF. In DNA, the CDR3 is TGTGCCAGCAGTTCCCCAGGGGGCGGAAACACCATATATTTT. Variable domain in full (rest from reference TRBV28 and TRBJ1-3): DVKVTQSSRYLVKRTGEKVFLECVQDMDHENMFWYRQDPGLGLRLIYFSYDVKMKEKGDIPEGYSVSREKKERFSLILESASTNQTSMYLCASSSPGGGNTIYFGEGSWLTVV.

The CDR3: CASSLVGRGTYEQYF. The CDR3 DNA reads as TGTGCCAGCAGCCTAGTAGGAAGGGGGACCTACGAGCAGTACTTC. The rearrangement joins TRBV11-2 to TRBJ2-7; the D gene is possibly TRBD1 (6 bases). The CDR3 totals 15 residues. Germline V lookup: CDR1 SGHAT, CDR2 FQNNGV. Between the trimmed V and J ends, which lost 5 bases and 2 bases, there was a span of 16 bases.

This chain connects TRBV19 to TRBJ2-5; 8 nucleotides match TRBD1. Germline V gives CDR1 LNHDA, CDR2 SQIVND (reference sequence). J lost 7 bases, V lost 4 bases, and 11 bases had no gene match. The CDR3 runs to 15 residues. This chain's CDR3 is CASSTLTGADRTQYF. The CDR3 nucleotides read TGTGCCAGTAGTACCCTGACAGGGGCGGACCGGACCCAGTACTTC.

The V and J genes are TRBV5-1 and TRBJ1-4, with 7 nucleotides matching TRBD1. Germline V gene data show CDR1 as SGHRS and CDR2 as YFSETQ. This CDR3 has 15 amino acids. V lost 7 bases to trimming and J lost 2 bases; unmatched junction nucleotides: 8. The DNA for the CDR3 is TGCGCCAGCCAGACTACAGGGGCCACTAATGAAAAACTGTTTTTT. It translates to CASQTTGATNEKLFF. The full variable domain, rest sourced from reference TRBV5-1 and TRBJ1-4, is KAGVTQTPRYLIKTRGQQVTLSCSPISGHRSVSWYQQTPGQGLQFLFEYFSETQRNKGNFPGRFSGRQFSNSRSEMNVSTLELGDSALYLCASQTTGATNEKLFFGSGTQLSVL.

The chain combines TRBV18 with TRBJ1-1, with 7 bases fitting TRBD1. The trim removed 3 bases at V and 4 bases at J, leaving 2 bases unmatched. CDR3 length: 13 residues. Germline V gives CDR1 KGHSH, CDR2 LQKENI. In DNA form, the CDR3 reads TGTGCCAGCTCACCTGGGGACAGCACTGAAGCTTTCTTT. Protein: CASSPGDSTEAFF.

The CDR3 DNA is TGTGCCAGCAGGCGTTTTTCGAACACTGAAGCTTTCTTT. The encoded protein is CASRRFSNTEAFF. The V call is TRBV2, the J call TRBJ1-1; no definite D call. Germline V gene sequence: CDR1 SNHLY, CDR2 FYNNEI. CDR3 size: 13 residues. V gave up 6 bases and J gave up 1 base, with 9 bases separating them.

The rearrangement uses TRBV9 and TRBJ2-3; no reliable D call. Germline CDR1 and CDR2: SGDLS and YYNGEE. Trimming cost V 6 bases and J 2 bases, with 4 bases left between them. This CDR3 contains 11 residues. The CDR3 DNA reads as TGTGCCAGCACCAACACAGATACGCAGTATTTT. This sequence encodes CASTNTDTQYF. Together with reference TRBV9 and TRBJ2-3, the CDR3 gives the full variable domain: DSGVTQTPKHLITATGQRVTLRCSPRSGDLSVYWYQQSLDQGLQFLIQYYNGEERAKGNILERFSAQQFPDLHSELNLSSLELGDSALYFCASTNTDTQYFGPGTRLTVL.

The rearrangement joins TRBV28 to TRBJ1-1, with D perhaps matching TRBD1 (6 bases). The ends were cut back, 4 bases at V and 11 bases at J, with 11 bases in the middle. CDR3 size: 11 residues. In germline, CDR1 is MDHEN, CDR2 SYDVKM. CDR3 DNA: TGTGCCAGCAGTTACAGGGAGTGGGCTTTCTTT. Encoded protein: CASSYREWAFF.

J is TRBJ2-3 and V is TRBV2; 9 bases line up with TRBD1. CDR3 size: 11 residues. Germline V gene lookup returns CDR1 SNHLY and CDR2 FYNNEI. Trimming removed 11 bases from V and 7 bases from J; junction bases left unmatched: 4. The CDR3 DNA reads as TGTGCCGGACAGGGGCAGAATACGCAGTATTTT. This encodes CAGQGQNTQYF.

This clone was detected only a few times. The V gene is TRBV19, the J gene TRBJ2-3; weak D call: TRBD2 (5 bases). CDR3 length: 14 residues. Germline loops: CDR1 LNHDA, CDR2 SQIVND (reference sequence). V lost 1 base to trimming and J lost 2 bases, with 7 bases between them. CDR3 region: CASSIAGYTDTQYF. CDR3 bases: TGTGCCAGTAGTATAGCGGGGTACACAGATACGCAGTATTTT.

The CDR3 DNA is TGTGCCAGCAGCTTAGCGCCCGTAGCGGGAGGAAAATACGAGCAGTACTTC. This codes for CASSLAPVAGGKYEQYF. J is TRBJ2-7 and V is TRBV7-2, with TRBD2 identical over 10 bases. The CDR3 sequence is 17 residues long. Germline CDR1 reads SGHTA; CDR2 reads FQGNSA. V was pared by 0 bases and J by 4 bases, with 9 bases of the junction left unmatched.

The chain recombines TRBV18 with TRBJ2-3; unclear D gene. The germline V gene encodes CDR1 KGHSH and CDR2 LQKENI. Trimming took 5 bases from V and 6 from J, leaving 9 bases between them. The CDR3 runs to 12 residues. The CDR3 region is CASSDSGDTQYF. CDR3 coding DNA: TGTGCCAGCTCAGACTCCGGGGATACGCAGTATTTT.

The chain uses TRBV6-5 and TRBJ1-5; D unclear. Germline assignment: CDR1 MNHEY and CDR2 SVGAGI. The CDR3 consists of 13 residues. Trimming shortened V by 4 bases and J by 4 bases, and 8 bases separated the two germline ends. CDR3 nucleotide sequence: TGTGCCAGCAGTTCCCACTTGAATCAGCCCCAGCATTTT. It encodes CASSSHLNQPQHF.

DNA for the CDR3: TGCGCCAGCAGCCAAGGGTGGAGGGAAAATGGCTACACCTTC. Protein sequence: CASSQGWRENGYTF. This chain joins TRBV4-1 and TRBJ1-2, with D unclear. The germline gives CDR1 MGHRA, CDR2 YSYEKL. CDR3 length equals 14 residues. V was cut by 1 base and J by 6 bases, with 12 bases left in between.